This T cell receptor beta chain was obtained from a study of OX40 agonist ivuxolimab in advanced cancers. Assay: immunoSEQ multiplex PCR; the TCRdb copy retains only in-frame clones and omits some. The repertoire holds 34,000 or so clones, with about four fifths as singletons. Regarding the study as a whole: With doses of 0.1 to 3.0 mg/kg, CD4+ and CD8+ blood T cells had undergone clonal expansion by week 6.

Regarding this clone: The target antigen is unknown.

Between the trimmed V and J ends, which lost 7 bases and 5 bases, there was a span of 15 bases. This CDR3 is 14 amino acids long. In germline, CDR1 is MNHNS, CDR2 SASEGT. The TCR was taken from an adult with an advanced solid tumor such as melanoma, head and neck, liver or kidney cancer. The chain employs TRBV6-1 and TRBJ1-5, with D perhaps matching TRBD1 (5 bases). The specimen comprised CD4+ or CD8+ T cells sorted from blood, sampled in a trial of the OX40 agonist ivuxolimab. The chain's CDR3 is CASIFRDGDQPQHF. DNA for the CDR3: TGTGCCAGCATCTTCCGGGACGGAGATCAGCCCCAGCATTTT.